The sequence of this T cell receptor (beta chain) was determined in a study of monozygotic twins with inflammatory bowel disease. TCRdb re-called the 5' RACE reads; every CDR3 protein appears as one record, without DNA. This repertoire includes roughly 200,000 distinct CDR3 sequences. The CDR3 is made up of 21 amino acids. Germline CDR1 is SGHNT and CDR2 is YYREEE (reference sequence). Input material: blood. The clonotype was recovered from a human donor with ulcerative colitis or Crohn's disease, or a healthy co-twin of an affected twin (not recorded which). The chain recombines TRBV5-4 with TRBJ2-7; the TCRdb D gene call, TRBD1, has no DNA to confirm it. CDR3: CASSSRRESGTGAIRSYEQYF.